This T cell receptor beta chain was retrieved from a study of blood T cell repertoires in COVID-19. Across the study: The cDNA or gDNA used as material had been derived from T cells, B-cell-depleted T cells, or PBMCs.

Recruits, aged about 18 to 95 years, lived in about two dozen US areas. TCRdb's copy holds only in-frame clones and misses some; the assay was immunoSEQ multiplex PCR. The sample includes around 250,000 clones, about 80% of them seen just once. The CDR3 sequence is 12 residues long. From germline, CDR1 is SGHNT and CDR2 YENEEA. V gave up 5 bases and J gave up 2 bases, with 5 bases separating them. The chain recombines TRBV11-3 with TRBJ2-3; D is unclear. The receptor was isolated from a man under 40 with acute COVID-19. Material: PBMCs or T cells enriched from blood (not recorded which). The CDR3 here is CASSTYTDTQYF. The DNA of the CDR3 is TGTGCCAGCAGCACCTACACAGATACGCAGTATTTT.